The present T cell receptor beta chain was sequenced within a study of immune cell composition in non-small cell lung cancer. About the study: Most cases were lung adenocarcinoma or squamous cell carcinoma.

This CDR3 has 13 residues. The V gene lost 6 bases and the J gene lost 6 bases, with 15 bases spanning the gap. Germline loops: CDR1 MNHNS, CDR2 SASEGT. TCRdb's copy holds only in-frame clones and misses some; the assay was immunoSEQ multiplex PCR. The sample records around 2,000 clones, 65% to 85% being singletons. Study findings and constraints: 60% to 75% of squamous and 33% of adenocarcinoma cases had tumour-associated clones >0.5%.

The normal lung sample lay at least 3 cm, and maximally far, from the tumour. Template was genomic DNA from frozen, unsorted single-cell suspensions. To note about this clone: Antigen unknown.

Sequenced sample: non-adjacent lung tissue. The chain carries TRBV6-1 and TRBJ2-7; a weak D match, TRBD2 (6 bases). This receptor was obtained from a human donor with non-small cell lung cancer. Written as DNA, the CDR3 is TGTGCCAGCAGATACGGACGGGGGAGCGAGCAGTACTTC. This sequence encodes CASRYGRGSEQYF.